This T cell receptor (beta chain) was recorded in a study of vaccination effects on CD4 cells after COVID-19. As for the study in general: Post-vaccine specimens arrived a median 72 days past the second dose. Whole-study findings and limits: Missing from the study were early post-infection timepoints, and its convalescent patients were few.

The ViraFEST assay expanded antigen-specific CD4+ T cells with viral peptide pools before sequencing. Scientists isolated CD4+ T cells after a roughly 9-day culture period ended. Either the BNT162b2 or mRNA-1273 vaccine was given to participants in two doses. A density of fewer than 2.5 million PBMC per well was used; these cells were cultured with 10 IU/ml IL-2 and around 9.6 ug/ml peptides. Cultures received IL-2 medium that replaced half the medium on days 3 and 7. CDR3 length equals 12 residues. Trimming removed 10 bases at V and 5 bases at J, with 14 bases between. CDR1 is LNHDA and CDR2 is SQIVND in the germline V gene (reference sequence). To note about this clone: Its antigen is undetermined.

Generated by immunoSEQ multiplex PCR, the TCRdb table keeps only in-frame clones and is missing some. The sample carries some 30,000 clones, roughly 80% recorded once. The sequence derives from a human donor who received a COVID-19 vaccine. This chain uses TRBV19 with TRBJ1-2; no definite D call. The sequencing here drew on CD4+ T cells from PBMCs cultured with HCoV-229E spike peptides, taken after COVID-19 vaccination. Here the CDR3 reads CATIGPGYGYTF. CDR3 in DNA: TGTGCCACCATCGGTCCCGGGTATGGCTACACCTTC.